The 18 T cell receptor beta chains listed next were all sequenced from one sample in a study of blood T cell repertoires in COVID-19. Method: immunoSEQ multiplex PCR; TCRdb's copy keeps in-frame clones and lacks some. Among approximately 300,000 clones, around 89% were seen once, and the ten largest hold 5% to 7%. What was sequenced was peripheral blood. The receptors here all came from a man aged 18 to 29 who had recovered from COVID-19.

V gene TRBV12-3 or TRBV12-4 combines with J gene TRBJ2-1; TRBD2 matches at 15 bases. J gave up 14 bases and V 5 bases, and 4 bases lay outside the gene matches. There are 13 residues in the CDR3. CDR3 in DNA: TGTGCCAGCAGTGGGACTAGCGGGGGGAAGAAGTTCTTC. Its translation is CASSGTSGGKKFF.

The rearrangement uses TRBV29-1 and TRBJ2-2, with 9 bases fitting TRBD1. The V gene end was trimmed by 5 bases and the J gene end by 1 base; junction bases not matched to a gene: 5. CDR1 SQVTM and CDR2 ANQGSEA come from the germline V gene. CDR3 length: 15 residues. The CDR3, as DNA: TGCAGCGTTCTGACAGGGGGTGAGAACACCGGGGAGCTGTTTTTT. Translated, it gives CSVLTGGENTGELFF.

V gene TRBV11-2 combines with J gene TRBJ2-5, with 11 bases identical to TRBD1. Germline loops: CDR1 SGHAT, CDR2 FQNNGV. Trimming cost V 4 bases and J 3 bases; bases outside gene matches: 1. There are 14 residues in the CDR3. The CDR3 reads CASSWGQGEETQYF. As DNA, the CDR3 is TGTGCCAGCAGCTGGGGACAGGGGGAAGAGACCCAGTACTTC.

This chain joins TRBV9 and TRBJ1-1; D remains ambiguous. V lost 0 bases, J lost 0 bases, and 12 bases lay in between. The CDR3 is 16 residues long. Germline V gives CDR1 SGDLS, CDR2 YYNGEE. CDR3 region: CASSVGASVMNTEAFF. The CDR3 DNA sequence: TGTGCCAGCAGCGTAGGAGCGTCTGTCATGAACACTGAAGCTTTCTTT.

This chain links TRBV15 with TRBJ2-7, with a tentative D call TRBD1 (5 bases). CDR3 length equals 13 residues. V gave up 0 bases and J gave up 4 bases, with 7 bases separating them. Germline CDR1 LNHNV, CDR2 YYDKDF (reference sequence). DNA of the CDR3: TGTGCCACCAGCAGAGAGACAGCTTACGAGCAGTACTTC. Amino acids: CATSRETAYEQYF.

The genes are TRBV7-9 and TRBJ1-1; TRBD1 matches at 7 bases. CDR1 and CDR2 (germline): SEHNR, FQNEAQ (reference sequence). The J segment lost 6 bases and the V segment lost 2 bases, leaving 6 bases of the junction unmatched. CDR3 length: 14 amino acids. The CDR3 nucleotides are TGTGCCAGCAGCTTAAAGGGGGCTGAGGCTGAAGCTTTCTTT. Translation gives CASSLKGAEAEAFF.

This chain uses TRBV19 with TRBJ1-1; 9 nucleotides line up with TRBD1. Trimming at V came to 3 bases and at J to 5 bases, leaving 4 bases not matched to a gene. Germline V gene data show CDR1 as LNHDA and CDR2 as SQIVND (reference sequence). CDR3 length equals 14 residues. In DNA, the CDR3 is TGTGCCAGTAGTATCACAGGGGGCGCGACTGAAGCTTTCTTT. Translated, it gives CASSITGGATEAFF.

The chain couples TRBV29-1 to TRBJ2-2, with TRBD1 matching 7 bases. The CDR3 spans 15 residues. Trimming took 7 bases from V and 0 from J; bases not matched to a gene: 8. Germline V gene data show CDR1 as SQVTM and CDR2 as ANQGSEA. The CDR3 DNA follows: TGCAGCGCTCGGACAGGCCGAGCGAACACCGGGGAGCTGTTTTTT. This gives the protein CSARTGRANTGELFF.

This clone was seen a single time. The rearrangement links TRBV27 to TRBJ2-1; D remains ambiguous. This CDR3 has 11 residues. With 6 bases removed from V and 6 bases from J, the gap between germline ends came to 6 bases. The germline gives CDR1 MNHEY, CDR2 SMNVEV (reference sequence). DNA of the CDR3: TGTGCCAGCAGACGGGTCAATGAGCAGTTCTTC. It translates to CASRRVNEQFF.

The gene calls are TRBV5-4 and TRBJ2-1; D may be TRBD2 (6 bases). This CDR3 contains 17 residues. Per the germline V gene, CDR1 is SGHNT and CDR2 is YYREEE (reference sequence). The V and J ends lost 4 bases and 5 bases respectively, with 22 bases between them. In DNA, the CDR3 is TGTGCCAGCAGCGGGCCGGGACTGCCCCCGGGCGACAATGAGCAGTTCTTC. It yields the protein CASSGPGLPPGDNEQFF.

The CDR3 DNA follows: TGTGCCAGTAGTAAGGACAGGGCCACTGAAGCTTTCTTT. Amino acids: CASSKDRATEAFF. The rearrangement links TRBV19 to TRBJ1-1, with 8 positions matching TRBD1. The CDR3 consists of 13 residues. The ends lost 4 bases at V and 4 bases at J; junction bases unmatched: 2. In germline, CDR1 is LNHDA, CDR2 SQIVND (reference sequence).

This clone has a handful of counts. The chain uses TRBV27 and TRBJ2-7, with TRBD1 identical over 10 bases. Per germline, CDR1 MNHEY and CDR2 SMNVEV (reference sequence). This CDR3 is built from 14 residues. With 4 bases clipped from V and 5 bases from J, the junction kept 5 bases outside the gene matches. Here the CDR3 DNA reads TGTGCCAGCAGTTCGGGACAGGGGATCCACGAGCAGTACTTC. Residues: CASSSGQGIHEQYF.

The chain couples TRBV13 to TRBJ2-5; a weak D match, TRBD2 (7 bases). The CDR3 is made up of 15 amino acids. Trimming pared 4 bases from V and 1 base from J, leaving 13 bases between. Germline assignment: CDR1 PRHDT and CDR2 FYEKMQ (reference sequence). The CDR3 reads CASSSRGGIQETQYF. For the CDR3, the DNA is TGTGCCAGCAGCTCAAGGGGGGGGATCCAAGAGACCCAGTACTTC.

The V gene is TRBV18, the J gene TRBJ1-3; TRBD1 matches 10 bases. The CDR3 totals 17 residues. Unmatched junction bases numbered 14, after V lost 3 bases and J lost 9 bases. CDR1 is KGHSH, CDR2 LQKENI, per germline. This chain's CDR3 is CASSPSPGTGERGTIYF. As DNA, the CDR3 is TGTGCCAGCTCACCTTCTCCCGGGACAGGGGAACGGGGCACCATATATTTT.

This chain links TRBV7-8 with TRBJ2-3; 7 nucleotides match TRBD1. The germline CDR1 and CDR2 sequences are SGHVS and FQNEAQ. The CDR3 spans 19 residues. V was clipped by 4 bases and J by 0 bases; unmatched bases: 16. The CDR3 is CASSSGQPHPLISTDTQYF. The CDR3 bases are TGTGCCAGCAGCTCGGGACAGCCACACCCGCTTATTAGCACAGATACGCAGTATTTT. The full variable domain, completed using reference TRBV7-8 and TRBJ2-3, is GAGVSQSPRYKVAKRGQDVALRCDPISGHVSLFWYQQALGQGPEFLTYFQNEAQLDKSGLPSDRFFAERPEGSVSTLKIQRTQQEDSAVYLCASSSGQPHPLISTDTQYFGPGTRLTVL.

This clone was seen a handful of times. The genes are TRBV10-1 and TRBJ2-7; 8 bases align to TRBD1. J lost 7 bases, V lost 6 bases, and 5 bases had no gene match. The CDR3 spans 12 residues. Germline V gives CDR1 WNHNN, CDR2 SYGVQD (reference sequence). This CDR3 is CASSTTGGEQYF. CDR3 coding DNA: TGCGCCAGCAGCACTACAGGGGGGGAGCAGTACTTC.

The J gene is TRBJ2-5, the V gene TRBV5-5, with a possible D match to TRBD1 (6 bases). The CDR3 spans 14 residues. From germline, CDR1 is SGHKS and CDR2 YYEKEE (reference sequence). V shed 2 bases and J shed 5 bases, with 13 bases lying between them. The CDR3 is CASSFQGTGETQYF. The CDR3 coding sequence is TGTGCCAGCAGCTTCCAGGGGACGGGGGAGACCCAGTACTTC.

The CDR3 here is CASSAPTDTQYF. CDR3 DNA sequence: TGTGCCAGCAGCGCCCCAACAGATACGCAGTATTTT. J is TRBJ2-3 and V is TRBV9; D call uncertain. The CDR3 consists of 12 residues. V dropped 3 bases and J dropped 3 bases, with 5 bases sitting between them. The germline V gene has CDR1 SGDLS and CDR2 YYNGEE.